This passage covers 7 T cell receptor beta chains from one sample sequenced in a study of PD-1 blockade in classical Hodgkin lymphoma. Every patient relapsed after autologous stem cell transplantation, and brentuximab vedotin exposure varied. Profiling relied on immunoSEQ multiplex PCR, and the TCRdb table lists in-frame clones only, not all of them. The table shows 30,000 to 45,000 clones, with about 70% occurring only once. Sequenced material: peripheral blood mononuclear cells (PBMCs), taken before the second cycle of nivolumab. The receptor source for this set is a human donor with classical Hodgkin lymphoma.

This clone was seen more than once but under ten times. This rearrangement joins TRBV5-1 to TRBJ1-6, with D hard to call. The CDR3 is made up of 15 amino acids. V was clipped by 5 bases and J by 0 bases, with 9 bases between them. Germline lookup yields CDR1 SGHRS and CDR2 YFSETQ. CDR3 sequence reads: CASRLSSSYNSPLHF. In DNA form, the CDR3 reads TGCGCCAGCAGGCTATCGAGCTCCTATAATTCACCCCTCCACTTT. The full variable domain, its missing parts supplied by reference TRBV5-1 and TRBJ1-6, is KAGVTQTPRYLIKTRGQQVTLSCSPISGHRSVSWYQQTPGQGLQFLFEYFSETQRNKGNFPGRFSGRQFSNSRSEMNVSTLELGDSALYLCASRLSSSYNSPLHFGNGTRLTVT.

This chain joins TRBV19 and TRBJ2-7; D not resolved. The length of the CDR3 is 15 residues. Trimming removed 4 bases from V and 4 bases from J, with 17 bases in between. CDR1 LNHDA and CDR2 SQIVND come from the germline V gene (reference sequence). CDR3 sequence reads: CASSTSAAGSYEQYF. CDR3 DNA sequence: TGTGCCAGTAGTACTTCCGCGGCAGGATCTTACGAGCAGTACTTC.

The rearrangement links TRBV7-2 to TRBJ1-1; TRBD1 might be the D (5 bases). Germline CDR1 SGHTA, CDR2 FQGNSA. V was clipped by 5 bases and J by 1 base, with 11 bases between them. This CDR3 has 14 residues. The CDR3 DNA reads TGTGCCAGCAGCCGACAGTGGGCGAACACTGAAGCTTTCTTT. Its translation is CASSRQWANTEAFF.

J is TRBJ2-1 and V is TRBV5-4; D tentatively fits TRBD1 or TRBD2 (5 bases each). Germline lookup yields CDR1 SGHNT and CDR2 YYREEE (reference sequence). This CDR3 has 13 residues. V lost 1 base and J lost 6, with 8 bases in between. The CDR3 is CASSLYGGNEQFF. CDR3 nucleotide sequence: TGTGCCAGCAGCTTGTATGGGGGCAATGAGCAGTTCTTC.

The rearrangement uses TRBV10-3 and TRBJ2-7; 8 positions match TRBD1. CDR1 is ENHRY, CDR2 SYGVKD, per germline. With V trimmed by 8 bases and J by 2 bases, 8 bases remained unmatched. The CDR3 extends over 14 amino acids. CDR3 in DNA: TGTGCCATCGGACTCGGACAGGGACCCTACGAGCAGTACTTC. This gives the protein CAIGLGQGPYEQYF.

The chain carries TRBV9 and TRBJ1-2; the match to TRBD1 covers 9 bases. V was pared by 4 bases and J by 8 bases, with 15 bases of the junction left unmatched. Germline CDR1 is SGDLS and CDR2 is YYNGEE. The CDR3 spans 16 residues. Here the CDR3 reads CASSLSEGTGLRGYTF. In nucleotides, the CDR3 is TGTGCCAGCAGCCTATCGGAGGGGACAGGGCTTAGAGGCTACACCTTC.

The V and J genes are TRBV18 and TRBJ1-5; 7 bases fit TRBD1. This CDR3 is built from 16 residues. Germline V gives CDR1 KGHSH, CDR2 LQKENI. V dropped 6 bases and J dropped 2; count of bases not matched to a gene: 10. The CDR3 nucleotides are TGTGCCAGCTCCAGTATGAGGGACAGTGGCAATCAGCCCCAGCATTTT. It is translated as CASSSMRDSGNQPQHF.